The 4 T cell receptor beta chains below were found in one sample sequenced in a study of cytomegalovirus exposure and HLA in healthy donors. The PCR used 60 Vbeta and 13 Jbeta primers. TCRdb's copy holds only in-frame clones and misses some; the assay was immunoSEQ multiplex PCR. The data contain over 80,000 clones, over 60% of them singletons. What was sequenced was PBMCs. The receptors stem from a boy aged 5-17 years in good health and CMV-seropositive.

The chain has TRBV9 and TRBJ2-2; D is unresolved. Germline V lookup: CDR1 SGDLS, CDR2 YYNGEE. This CDR3 has 15 amino acids. The V gene lost 7 bases and the J gene lost 3 bases, with 16 bases spanning the gap. The CDR3 nucleotides are TGTGCCAGCCTCAAACATCCAGGCTACACCGGGGAGCTGTTTTTT. It translates to CASLKHPGYTGELFF.

The chain employs TRBV5-4 and TRBJ2-5, with D uncertain. This CDR3 has 13 residues. V lost 0 bases, J lost 5 bases, and 8 bases lay in between. Germline loops: CDR1 SGHNT, CDR2 YYREEE (reference sequence). The CDR3 loop reads CASSLAGVETQYF. For the CDR3, the DNA is TGTGCCAGCAGCTTGGCCGGAGTGGAGACCCAGTACTTC. Full variable domain (rest looked up from reference TRBV5-4 and TRBJ2-5): ETGVTQSPTHLIKTRGQQVTLRCSSQSGHNTVSWYQQALGQGPQFIFQYYREEENGRGNFPPRFSGLQFPNYSSELNVNALELDDSALYLCASSLAGVETQYFGPGTRLLVL.

This sequence joins TRBV18 and TRBJ2-7; the match to TRBD2 covers 9 bases. CDR3 length: 16 residues. The germline V gene encodes CDR1 KGHSH and CDR2 LQKENI. The V and J ends lost 5 bases and 1 base, in that order; junction bases with no gene match: 9. The CDR3 nucleotides read TGTGCCAGCTCATCCCGGACTAGCGTCGGTTCCTACGAGCAGTACTTC. Its protein is CASSSRTSVGSYEQYF.

V is TRBV10-1 and J is TRBJ2-1; 10 bases are a match to TRBD2. Trimming removed 5 bases from V and 6 bases from J; junction bases left unmatched: 10. This CDR3 comprises 16 residues. Germline CDR1 and CDR2: WNHNN and SYGVQD (reference sequence). The CDR3 nucleotides are TGCGCCAGCAGTTTCCTAGCGGGGGCCACCAGCAATGAGCAGTTCTTC. Encoded protein: CASSFLAGATSNEQFF.